Below, 8 T cell receptor beta chains from the same sample are listed, as sequenced in a study of spatial heterogeneity in lung cancer. Time point reported: sample taken at primary tumor resection. Tumor, nontumor lung or frozen PBMC supplied whole RNA that was sequenced unsorted. TCRdb reanalysed the 5' RACE reads using MiXCR and keeps one entry per CDR3 protein. The sample holds 90,000 or so distinct CDR3 sequences; roughly 9.5% are singletons and the top ten take less than 8.5%. The input for sequencing was PBMCs, taken at surgery. The source is a male donor with early-stage non-small cell lung cancer.

The chain uses TRBV29-1 and TRBJ1-1; TRBD1 is a possible D gene (5 bases). CDR3 length: 15 residues. Trimming cost V 0 bases and J 0 bases, with 11 bases left between them. Germline CDR1 is SQVTM and CDR2 is ANQGSEA. The chain's CDR3 is CSVEDLGGLNTEAFF. CDR3 nucleotides: TGCAGCGTTGAAGATCTCGGGGGACTGAACACTGAAGCTTTCTTT.

This clonotype was seen repeatedly, ten times or more. V usage is TRBV7-9 and J usage is TRBJ1-2, with D unclear. The V end lost 5 bases, the J end lost 5 bases, and 18 bases lay between the germline ends. Germline V gene sequence: CDR1 SEHNR, CDR2 FQNEAQ (reference sequence). The CDR3 spans 15 residues. CDR3 region: CASSLPLHLDYGYTF. For the CDR3, the DNA is TGTGCCAGCAGCCTCCCGTTACACCTAGATTATGGCTACACCTTC. The full variable domain, rest sourced from reference TRBV7-9 and TRBJ1-2, is DTGVSQNPRHKITKRGQNVTFRCDPISEHNRLYWYRQTLGQGPEFLTYFQNEAQLEKSRLLSDRFSAERPKGSFSTLEIQRTEQGDSAMYLCASSLPLHLDYGYTFGSGTRLTVV.

This clonotype was counted ten times or more. The chain has TRBV30 and TRBJ2-7; unclear D gene. The germline V gene encodes CDR1 GTSNPN and CDR2 SVGIG (reference sequence). This CDR3 region has 13 residues. The V end was cut by 3 bases, the J end by 4 bases, with 13 bases between. The CDR3 is CAWSFKIGYEQYF. Written as DNA, the CDR3 is TGTGCCTGGAGCTTTAAGATAGGTTACGAGCAGTACTTC. The whole variable domain, remainder taken from reference TRBV30 and TRBJ2-7, is SQTIHQWPATLVQPVGSPLSLECTVEGTSNPNLYWYRQAAGRGLQLLFYSVGIGQISSEVPQNLSASRPQDRQFILSSKKLLLSDSGFYLCAWSFKIGYEQYFGPGTRLTVT.

In its sample, this clonotype was seen a few times. The chain links TRBV29-1 to TRBJ2-5; TRBD2 aligns across 8 bases. Germline loops: CDR1 SQVTM, CDR2 ANQGSEA. CDR3 size: 13 residues. Losses at the gene ends were 7 bases for V and 5 bases for J; bases not matched to a gene: 9. The CDR3 spells CSASAGVGETQYF. The CDR3 DNA reads as TGCAGCGCATCAGCGGGGGTGGGCGAGACCCAGTACTTC.

In its sample, this clonotype was seen many times. This chain links TRBV29-1 with TRBJ2-1, with unresolved D. Germline CDR1 SQVTM, CDR2 ANQGSEA. V was clipped by 4 bases and J by 0 bases, with 10 bases between them. The CDR3 is 14 residues long. The CDR3 DNA reads TGCAGCGTTGTGGTTGGAAGCTCCTACAATGAGCAGTTCTTC. Protein product: CSVVVGSSYNEQFF.

V is TRBV14 and J is TRBJ2-1, with no clear D. The CDR3 has 13 residues. CDR1 and CDR2 (germline): SGHDN, FVKESK. Trimming removed 5 bases at V and 4 bases at J, with 9 bases between. The CDR3 sequence: CASSARNYNEQFF. The CDR3 DNA follows: TGTGCCAGCAGCGCCAGGAATTACAATGAGCAGTTCTTC.

This chain joins TRBV4-3 and TRBJ2-3, with D perhaps matching TRBD1 (6 bases). The CDR3 has 16 residues. The V and J ends lost 5 bases and 6 bases respectively, with 21 bases between them. Germline-derived CDR1 and CDR2 are LGHNA and YSLEER. The DNA of the CDR3 is TGCGCCAGCAGCTCCCAGACAGGCCCCGTGGTGGATACGCAGTATTTT. This gives the protein CASSSQTGPVVDTQYF.

This clonotype was detected ten times or more. The J gene is TRBJ2-5, the V gene TRBV3-1; 12 bases agree with TRBD2. The CDR3 sequence is 16 residues long. V dropped 5 bases and J dropped 0; count of bases not matched to a gene: 4. CDR1 LGHDT and CDR2 YNNKEL come from the germline V gene (reference sequence). CDR3 sequence: CASSLWTSGNQETQYF. DNA of the CDR3: TGTGCCAGCAGCTTGTGGACTAGCGGGAACCAAGAGACCCAGTACTTC.